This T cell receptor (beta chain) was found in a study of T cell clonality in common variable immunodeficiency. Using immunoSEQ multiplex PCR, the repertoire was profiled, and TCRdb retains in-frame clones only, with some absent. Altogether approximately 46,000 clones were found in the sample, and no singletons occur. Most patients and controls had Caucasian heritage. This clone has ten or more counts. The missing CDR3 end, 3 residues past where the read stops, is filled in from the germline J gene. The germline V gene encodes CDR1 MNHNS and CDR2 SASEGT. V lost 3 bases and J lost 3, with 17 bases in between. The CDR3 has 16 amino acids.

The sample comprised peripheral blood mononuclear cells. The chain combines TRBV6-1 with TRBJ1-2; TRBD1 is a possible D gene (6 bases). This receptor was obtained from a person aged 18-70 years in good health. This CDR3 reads CASSEVWGTLYYGYTF. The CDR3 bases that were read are TGTGCCAGCAGTGAGGTTTGGGGGACATTATACTATGGC.